One TCR beta chain is described in this entry. Its antigen remains undetermined. Base quality data are lacking; no much larger clone is found one base away. V trim: 2 bases; J trim: 0 bases; unmatched bases: 0. The germline V gene (reference sequence) provides CDR1 MNHEY and CDR2 SMNVEV. From cysteine to phenylalanine, the CDR3 is 14 amino acids long. Only CDR3 DNA is held: 42 bases, read in frame from base 1. This entry is derived from a study of OX40 agonist ivuxolimab in advanced cancers. At the level of the whole study: Ivuxolimab, which targeted the costimulatory receptor OX40 (CD134), was an agonistic, fully human IgG2 monoclonal antibody. The purpose of peripheral TCRbeta sequencing was to test whether ivuxolimab changed TCR sequence diversity and led to clonal T-cell expansion. Prior anti-PD-1, anti-PD-L1 or anti-CTLA-4 therapy was permitted, and 40% to 50% of dose-escalation patients had received checkpoint inhibitors. Of the 50 to 55 patients in dose escalation, around 19 had hepatocellular carcinoma, some 15 had melanoma, 9 had renal cell carcinoma and 9 had head and neck cancer. In the dose-escalation cohort, roughly 80% of patients were male, and the mean age was around 60 years, with a range of roughly 20 to 79. Intravenous ivuxolimab was administered to patients every 2 weeks at six dose levels: 0.01, 0.1, 0.3, 1.5, 3 and 10 mg/kg. The paper describes the monotherapy dose-escalation part (N ≈ 50 patients) of the phase I trial of ivuxolimab. Partial responses occurred in three dose-escalation patients: two with cutaneous melanoma and one with hepatocellular carcinoma. General findings and caveats noted by the study authors: Partial responders in the 0.1-3.0 mg/kg groups had among the lowest normalized peripheral clonal expansion, especially among CD8+ T cells. After ivuxolimab, CD8+ T cells had more expanded clones than CD4+ T cells on average. Low levels of normalized T-cell clonal expansion were also seen in some patients who did not respond. The antigen specificity of the peripheral T cells that underwent clonal expansion was not determined. At doses of 0.1 to 3.0 mg/kg, clonal expansion of both CD4+ and CD8+ T cells in blood was seen between baseline and week 6.

The trial excluded patients who had a history of autoimmune disease or were on systemic immunosuppression. Peripheral blood for TCR sequencing was drawn from every dose cohort at baseline, at cycle 4 day 1 and at cycle 7 day 1. The samples were drawn from a first-in-human, open-label, multicenter phase I dose-escalation trial of ivuxolimab. Adults with locally advanced or metastatic head and neck squamous cell, hepatocellular, melanoma or renal cell carcinoma were enrolled in the trial. CD4+ and CD8+ T cells were sorted separately from peripheral blood before TCR sequencing. Genomic DNA was isolated from the sorted cells so that the TCRbeta CDR3 region could be sequenced. TCRbeta CDR3 regions were sequenced using the immunoSEQ Assay. TCRdb took over this immuneACCESS table, retaining in-frame rearrangements with V and J assigned. Such tables are incomplete; in checked studies, under half of the missing clones stem from an unresolved V gene, and the remainder is unexplained. The sample table records around 30,000 clones; 65% to 75% of these occur just once. Roughly an eighth of the sample is taken by the ten largest.

This material consisted of CD4+ or CD8+ T cells sorted from blood, taken in a trial of the OX40 agonist ivuxolimab. The sequence was obtained from an adult with an advanced solid tumor such as melanoma, head and neck, liver or kidney cancer. Recombination linked TRBV27 to TRBJ1-2; TRBD1 lines up with 7 middle nucleotides. The nucleotide sequence reads TGTGCCAGCAGTTTAACAGGGGCTAACTATGGCTACACCTTC. Its protein reads: CASSLTGANYGYTF.